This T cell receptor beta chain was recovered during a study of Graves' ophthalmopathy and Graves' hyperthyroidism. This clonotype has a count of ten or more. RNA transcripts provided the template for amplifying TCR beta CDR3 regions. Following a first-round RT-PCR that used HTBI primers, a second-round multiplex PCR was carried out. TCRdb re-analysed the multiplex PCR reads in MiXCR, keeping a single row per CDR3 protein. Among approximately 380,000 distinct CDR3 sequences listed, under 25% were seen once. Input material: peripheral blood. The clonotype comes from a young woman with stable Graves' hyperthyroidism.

CDR3 DNA sequence: TGTGCCAGCAGTTACTCGATTAGCGGGAGCTATTACTTC. This translates into CASSYSISGSYYF. The chain is built from TRBV6-2 or TRBV6-3 and TRBJ2-5, with 9 bases fitting TRBD2. This CDR3 is built from 13 residues. Germline V gives CDR1 MNHEY, CDR2 SVGEGT. V gave up 0 bases and J gave up 14 bases; unmatched junction bases: 7.